The 18 T cell receptor beta chains given below trace back to one sample, sequenced in a study of technical replicates of blood from a few donors (dated by TCRdb to between 2016 and 2019). The library was generated by the immunoSEQ multiplex PCR assay. TCRdb took this table from immuneACCESS and kept in-frame rearrangements with V and J called. Such tables lack part of the clones; where checked against another copy, unresolved V genes explain under half of the gap, and the rest is unexplained. The sample includes around 76,000 clones, with 85% to 95% observed a single time. 0.25% to 0.35% of the sample is held by the ten biggest clonotypes. Material: T cells isolated from PBMCs. The receptors here all came from a human donor in good health.

This sequence joins TRBV7-9 and TRBJ2-7; D might be TRBD1 (6 bases). CDR1 and CDR2 (germline): SEHNR, FQNEAQ (reference sequence). Trimming cost V 4 bases and J 2 bases, with 12 bases left between them. This CDR3 is 14 amino acids long. CDR3 bases: TGTGCCAGCAGCTATCTGGGGGCAACCTACGAGCAGTACTTC. This translates into CASSYLGATYEQYF.

The chain is built from TRBV7-6 and TRBJ2-1, with 7 positions matching TRBD1. Trimming cost V 5 bases and J 5 bases; bases outside gene matches: 9. CDR3 length: 15 residues. Germline CDR1 SGHVS, CDR2 FNYEAQ. The CDR3 DNA follows: TGTGCCAGCAGCGTTTACAGGGGATTTGACAATGAGCAGTTCTTC. This translates into CASSVYRGFDNEQFF.

The sample holds one count of this clone. The chain carries TRBV18 and TRBJ1-5, with D perhaps TRBD1 (6 bases). Deletions cut 3 bases from V and 7 bases from J, with 16 bases between. Germline values: CDR1 KGHSH, CDR2 LQKENI. The CDR3 runs to 15 residues. The CDR3 DNA follows: TGTGCCAGCTCACCGTTCGAAGGGGGAAGGCAGCCCCAGCATTTT. Translating it yields CASSPFEGGRQPQHF. The whole variable domain, remainder taken from reference TRBV18 and TRBJ1-5, is NAGVMQNPRHLVRRRGQEARLRCSPMKGHSHVYWYRQLPEEGLKFMVYLQKENIIDESGMPKERFSAEFPKEGPSILRIQQVVRGDSAAYFCASSPFEGGRQPQHFGDGTRLSIL.

The chain couples TRBV30 to TRBJ2-5; D may be TRBD1 (6 bases). Trimming left V 4 bases short and J 5 bases short, with 11 bases between. The CDR3 consists of 12 residues. Germline V gene data show CDR1 as GTSNPN and CDR2 as SVGIG (reference sequence). The CDR3 nucleotides are TGTGCCTGGAACCCAAGGGGGGAGACCCAGTACTTC. It encodes CAWNPRGETQYF.

In its sample, this clone was seen once. The chain joins TRBV4-1 to TRBJ2-1, with D tentatively TRBD1 (5 bases). V was cut by 1 base and J by 8 bases, with 15 bases left in between. The V gene's germline CDR1 is MGHRA and CDR2 YSYEKL. The CDR3 covers 15 residues. Written as DNA, the CDR3 is TGCGCCAGCAGCCAAGTCCCAGGGCGAGTAGATGAGCAGTTCTTC. This sequence encodes CASSQVPGRVDEQFF.

This clone has just one count. This chain connects TRBV5-1 to TRBJ2-5, with D perhaps matching TRBD1 (5 bases). Trimming took off 3 bases at V and 5 bases at J, with 14 bases between the two ends. CDR3 length equals 14 residues. In germline, CDR1 is SGHRS, CDR2 YFSETQ. CDR3: CASSWQGVTETQYF. The CDR3, as DNA: TGCGCCAGCAGCTGGCAGGGTGTTACGGAGACCCAGTACTTC.

The rearrangement joins TRBV19 to TRBJ1-1, with D maybe TRBD1 (5 bases). The V gene's germline CDR1 is LNHDA and CDR2 SQIVND (reference sequence). This CDR3 spans 13 amino acids. V was shortened by 6 bases and J by 7 bases, with 15 bases between the two germline ends. CDR3 DNA: TGTGCCAGTAGGTTGGGGTTGGGGCATGAAGCTTTCTTT. This translates into CASRLGLGHEAFF. The complete variable domain, with remaining parts taken from reference TRBV19 and TRBJ1-1, reads DGGITQSPKYLFRKEGQNVTLSCEQNLNHDAMYWYRQDPGQGLRLIYYSQIVNDFQKGDIAEGYSVSREKKESFPLTVTSAQKNPTAFYLCASRLGLGHEAFFGQGTRLTVV.

V and J are TRBV10-1 and TRBJ2-1; possibly TRBD2 for D (5 bases). Trimming took off 8 bases at V and 4 bases at J, with 18 bases between the two ends. The CDR3 spans 15 residues. Germline loops: CDR1 WNHNN, CDR2 SYGVQD (reference sequence). CDR3 bases: TGCGCCAGCGGACTCAGCGGTTCCTTTTACAATGAGCAGTTCTTC. It codes for CASGLSGSFYNEQFF.

The table lists this clone with a count of one. The V and J genes are TRBV19 and TRBJ2-7, with 8 positions matching TRBD2. CDR3 length equals 13 residues. V was clipped by 3 bases and J by 6 bases; unmatched bases: 4. Germline loops: CDR1 LNHDA, CDR2 SQIVND (reference sequence). The CDR3 region is CASSIREGGEQYF. CDR3 DNA sequence: TGTGCCAGTAGTATCCGGGAGGGAGGCGAGCAGTACTTC.

Here the CDR3 reads CASSLVGQGAGELFF. In nucleotides, the CDR3 is TGTGCCAGCAGCTTAGTTGGACAGGGTGCCGGGGAGCTGTTTTTT. The rearrangement joins TRBV11-2 to TRBJ2-2; 8 bases fit TRBD1. V shed 1 base, J shed 6 bases, and the junction held 4 bases outside the gene matches. This CDR3 spans 15 amino acids. Germline V gene lookup returns CDR1 SGHAT and CDR2 FQNNGV. The whole variable domain, remainder taken from reference TRBV11-2 and TRBJ2-2, is EAGVAQSPRYKIIEKRQSVAFWCNPISGHATLYWYQQILGQGPKLLIQFQNNGVVDDSQLPKDRFSAERLKGVDSTLKIQPAKLEDSAVYLCASSLVGQGAGELFFGEGSRLTVL.

V usage is TRBV11-3 and J usage is TRBJ1-1; the D gene is possibly TRBD1 (5 bases). This CDR3 has 12 amino acids. Per the germline V gene, CDR1 is SGHNT and CDR2 is YENEEA. The V end was cut by 8 bases, the J end by 0 bases, with 7 bases between. The CDR3 bases are TGTGCCAGCGGGGCGGTGAACACTGAAGCTTTCTTT. Translated: CASGAVNTEAFF.

The chain recombines TRBV7-9 with TRBJ2-7; possibly TRBD2 for D (5 bases). Trimming shortened V by 5 bases and J by 1 base, and 15 bases separated the two germline ends. CDR1 and CDR2 (germline): SEHNR, FQNEAQ (reference sequence). The CDR3 contains 15 residues. CDR3 amino acids: CASSPLETGSYEQYF. CDR3 DNA: TGTGCCAGCAGCCCGTTAGAGACGGGATCCTACGAGCAGTACTTC.

The chain is built from TRBV10-1 and TRBJ2-7, with TRBD1 matching 10 bases. The V gene's germline CDR1 is WNHNN and CDR2 SYGVQD (reference sequence). J was trimmed by 3 bases and V by 8 bases; bases with no gene match: 4. This CDR3 comprises 13 residues. CDR3 bases: TGCGCCAGCTCGGGACAGGGGCACTACGAGCAGTACTTC. As protein: CASSGQGHYEQYF.

This chain joins TRBV18 and TRBJ1-1; 10 bases are shared with TRBD1. J gave up 4 bases and V 1 base, and 3 bases lay outside the gene matches. CDR1 is KGHSH and CDR2 is LQKENI in the germline V gene. The CDR3 has 15 residues. The chain's CDR3 is CASSPLDRGPTEAFF. The CDR3 DNA sequence: TGTGCCAGCTCACCACTTGACAGGGGGCCCACTGAAGCTTTCTTT.

V and J are TRBV11-3 and TRBJ2-7; D may be TRBD2 (6 bases). Trimming removed 3 bases at V and 4 bases at J, with 10 bases between. This CDR3 comprises 13 residues. Germline V lookup: CDR1 SGHNT, CDR2 YENEEA. The CDR3 nucleotides read TGTGCCAGCAGCTTGGGCGGGAAGTACGAGCAGTACTTC. This sequence encodes CASSLGGKYEQYF.

This rearrangement joins TRBV9 to TRBJ2-7, with D maybe TRBD1 (8 bases). Germline V gene lookup returns CDR1 SGDLS and CDR2 YYNGEE. V was trimmed by 2 bases and J by 5 bases, leaving 20 bases between them. The CDR3 has 16 amino acids. CDR3 region: CASSVREGTGGDEQYF. CDR3 nucleotides: TGTGCCAGCAGCGTGAGGGAGGGAACAGGGGGGGACGAGCAGTACTTC. Full variable domain (missing parts from reference TRBV9 and TRBJ2-7): DSGVTQTPKHLITATGQRVTLRCSPRSGDLSVYWYQQSLDQGLQFLIQYYNGEERAKGNILERFSAQQFPDLHSELNLSSLELGDSALYFCASSVREGTGGDEQYFGPGTRLTVT.

The chain combines TRBV4-1 with TRBJ2-7, with D possibly matching TRBD1 (5 bases). This CDR3 is built from 15 residues. The V and J ends lost 4 bases and 2 bases respectively, with 15 bases between them. The germline CDR1 and CDR2 sequences are MGHRA and YSYEKL. The CDR3 region has the DNA TGCGCCAGCAGCCCCTCAGAGACAGCGACCTACGAGCAGTACTTC. This sequence encodes CASSPSETATYEQYF.

The chain couples TRBV28 to TRBJ2-3; 7 bases align to TRBD2. From germline, CDR1 is MDHEN and CDR2 SYDVKM. V gave up 5 bases and J gave up 2 bases; unmatched junction bases: 7. The CDR3 is 15 amino acids. The chain's CDR3 is CASSPLADSTDTQYF. The CDR3 coding sequence is TGTGCCAGCAGTCCCCTAGCGGACTCCACAGATACGCAGTATTTT.